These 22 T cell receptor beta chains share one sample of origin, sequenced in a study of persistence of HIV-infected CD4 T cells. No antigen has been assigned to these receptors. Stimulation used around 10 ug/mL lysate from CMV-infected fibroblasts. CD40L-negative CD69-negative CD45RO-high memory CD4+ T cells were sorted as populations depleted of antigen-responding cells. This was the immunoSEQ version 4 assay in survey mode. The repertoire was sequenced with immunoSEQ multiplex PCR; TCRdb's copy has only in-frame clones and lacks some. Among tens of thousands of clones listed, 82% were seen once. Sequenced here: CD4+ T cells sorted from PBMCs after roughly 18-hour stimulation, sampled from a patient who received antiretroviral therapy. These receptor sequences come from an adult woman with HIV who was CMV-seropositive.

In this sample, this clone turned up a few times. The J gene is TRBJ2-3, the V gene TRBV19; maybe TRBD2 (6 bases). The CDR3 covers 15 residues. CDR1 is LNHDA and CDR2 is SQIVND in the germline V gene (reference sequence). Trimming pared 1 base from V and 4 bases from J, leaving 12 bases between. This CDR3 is CASSIGGVTADTQYF. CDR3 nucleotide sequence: TGTGCCAGTAGTATAGGGGGGGTTACCGCAGATACGCAGTATTTT.

The CDR3 here is CASSYQDGRETQYF. The CDR3 DNA follows: TGTGCCAGCAGTTACCAGGACGGTAGAGAGACCCAGTACTTC. This rearrangement joins TRBV6-5 to TRBJ2-5; D ambiguous. Per germline, CDR1 MNHEY and CDR2 SVGAGI. V was clipped by 2 bases and J by 4 bases, with 11 bases between them. This CDR3 is built from 14 residues.

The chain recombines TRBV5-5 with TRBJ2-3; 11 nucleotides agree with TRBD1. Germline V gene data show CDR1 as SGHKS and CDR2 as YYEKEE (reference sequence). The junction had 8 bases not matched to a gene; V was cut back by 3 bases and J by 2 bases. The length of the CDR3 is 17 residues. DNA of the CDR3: TGTGCCAGCAGCTCGTACGGACAGGGGGCATCCACAGATACGCAGTATTTT. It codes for CASSSYGQGASTDTQYF.

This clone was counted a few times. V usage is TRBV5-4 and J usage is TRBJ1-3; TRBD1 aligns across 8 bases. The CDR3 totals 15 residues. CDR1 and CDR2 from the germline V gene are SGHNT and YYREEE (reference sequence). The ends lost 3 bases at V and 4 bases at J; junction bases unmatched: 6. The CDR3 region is CASSSQGATGNTIYF. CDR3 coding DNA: TGTGCCAGCAGCTCCCAGGGGGCAACAGGAAACACCATATATTTT.

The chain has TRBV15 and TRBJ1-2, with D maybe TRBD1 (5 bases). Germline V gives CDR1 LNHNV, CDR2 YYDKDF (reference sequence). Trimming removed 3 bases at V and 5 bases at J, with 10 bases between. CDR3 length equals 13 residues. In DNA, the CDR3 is TGTGCCACCAGCAGTCTACAGGTTTATGGCTACACCTTC. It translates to CATSSLQVYGYTF. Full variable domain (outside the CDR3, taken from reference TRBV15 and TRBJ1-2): DAMVIQNPRYQVTQFGKPVTLSCSQTLNHNVMYWYQQKSSQAPKLLFHYYDKDFNNEADTPDNFQSRRPNTSFCFLDIRSPGLGDTAMYLCATSSLQVYGYTFGSGTRLTVV.

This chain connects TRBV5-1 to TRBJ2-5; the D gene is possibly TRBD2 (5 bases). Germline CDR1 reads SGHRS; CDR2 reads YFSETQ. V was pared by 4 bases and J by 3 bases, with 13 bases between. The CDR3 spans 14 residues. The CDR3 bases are TGCGCCAGCAGCCCCTCCGGGATAAAAGAGACCCAGTACTTC. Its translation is CASSPSGIKETQYF. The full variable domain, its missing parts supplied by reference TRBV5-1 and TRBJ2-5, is KAGVTQTPRYLIKTRGQQVTLSCSPISGHRSVSWYQQTPGQGLQFLFEYFSETQRNKGNFPGRFSGRQFSNSRSEMNVSTLELGDSALYLCASSPSGIKETQYFGPGTRLLVL.

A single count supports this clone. This CDR3 reads CASSPESDRADFNYGYTF. The DNA of the CDR3 is TGTGCCAGCAGTCCAGAGTCGGACAGGGCGGATTTCAACTATGGCTACACCTTC. This chain uses TRBV7-7 with TRBJ1-2, with 8 nucleotides matching TRBD1. Looked up from germline, CDR1 is SSHAT and CDR2 is FNYEAQ (reference sequence). The V gene end was trimmed by 6 bases and the J gene end by 2 bases; junction bases not matched to a gene: 17. The CDR3 is 18 residues long.

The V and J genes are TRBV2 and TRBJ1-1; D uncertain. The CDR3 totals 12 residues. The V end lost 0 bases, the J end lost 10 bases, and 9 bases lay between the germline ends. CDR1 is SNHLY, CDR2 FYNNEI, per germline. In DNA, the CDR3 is TGTGCCAGCAGTGAAGCATCCTGGGCAGCTTTCTTT. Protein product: CASSEASWAAFF.

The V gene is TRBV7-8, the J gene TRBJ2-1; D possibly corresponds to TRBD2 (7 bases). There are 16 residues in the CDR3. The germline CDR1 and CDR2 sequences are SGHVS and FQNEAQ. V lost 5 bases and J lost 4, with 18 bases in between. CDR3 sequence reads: CASSPYRGGAYNEQFF. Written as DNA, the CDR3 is TGTGCCAGCAGCCCCTACCGAGGGGGGGCTTACAATGAGCAGTTCTTC.

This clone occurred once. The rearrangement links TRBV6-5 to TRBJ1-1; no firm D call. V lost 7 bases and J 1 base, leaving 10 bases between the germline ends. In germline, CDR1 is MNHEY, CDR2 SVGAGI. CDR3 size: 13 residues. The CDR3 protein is CASTVAWNTEAFF. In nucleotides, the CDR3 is TGTGCCAGCACGGTGGCCTGGAACACTGAAGCTTTCTTT.

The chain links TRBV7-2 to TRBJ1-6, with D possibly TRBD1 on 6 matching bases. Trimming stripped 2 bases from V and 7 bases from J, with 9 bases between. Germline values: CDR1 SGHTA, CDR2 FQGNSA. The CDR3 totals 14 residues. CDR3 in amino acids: CASSLRQENSPLHF. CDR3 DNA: TGTGCCAGCAGCTTACGACAGGAGAATTCACCCCTCCACTTT.

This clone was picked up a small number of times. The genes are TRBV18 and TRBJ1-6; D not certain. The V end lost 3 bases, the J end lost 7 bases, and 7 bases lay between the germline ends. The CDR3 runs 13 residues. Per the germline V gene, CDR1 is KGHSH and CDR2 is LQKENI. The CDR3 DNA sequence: TGTGCCAGCTCACCTAAGTCAAATTCACCCCTCCACTTT. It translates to CASSPKSNSPLHF.

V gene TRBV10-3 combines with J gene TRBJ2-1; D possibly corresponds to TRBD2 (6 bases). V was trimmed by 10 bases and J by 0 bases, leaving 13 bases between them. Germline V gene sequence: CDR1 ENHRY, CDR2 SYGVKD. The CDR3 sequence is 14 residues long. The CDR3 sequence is CATSPEGSYNEQFF. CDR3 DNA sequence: TGTGCCACCTCCCCGGAGGGCTCCTACAATGAGCAGTTCTTC.

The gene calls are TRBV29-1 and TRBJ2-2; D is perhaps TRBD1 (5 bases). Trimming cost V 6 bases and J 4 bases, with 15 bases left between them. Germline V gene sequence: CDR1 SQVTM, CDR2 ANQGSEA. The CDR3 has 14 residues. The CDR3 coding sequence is TGCAGCGTCCGACCCTCAGGGCTCACCGGGGAGCTGTTTTTT. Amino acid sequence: CSVRPSGLTGELFF.

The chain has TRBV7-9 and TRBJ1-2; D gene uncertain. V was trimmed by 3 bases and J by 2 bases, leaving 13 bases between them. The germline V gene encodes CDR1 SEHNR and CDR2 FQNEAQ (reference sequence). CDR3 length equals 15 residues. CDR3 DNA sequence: TGTGCCAGCAGCTTCCCGGTGGGAGCAAACTATGGCTACACCTTC. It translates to CASSFPVGANYGYTF.

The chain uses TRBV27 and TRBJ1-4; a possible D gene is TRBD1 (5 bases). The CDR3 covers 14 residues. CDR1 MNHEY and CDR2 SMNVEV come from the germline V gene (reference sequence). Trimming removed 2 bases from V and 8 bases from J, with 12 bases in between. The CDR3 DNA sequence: TGTGCCAGCAGTTTAGGACGGGGGATGGAAAAACTGTTTTTT. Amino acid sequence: CASSLGRGMEKLFF. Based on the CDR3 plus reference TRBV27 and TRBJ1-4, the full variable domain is EAQVTQNPRYLITVTGKKLTVTCSQNMNHEYMSWYRQDPGLGLRQIYYSMNVEVTDKGDVPEGYKVSRKEKRNFPLILESPSPNQTSLYFCASSLGRGMEKLFFGSGTQLSVL.

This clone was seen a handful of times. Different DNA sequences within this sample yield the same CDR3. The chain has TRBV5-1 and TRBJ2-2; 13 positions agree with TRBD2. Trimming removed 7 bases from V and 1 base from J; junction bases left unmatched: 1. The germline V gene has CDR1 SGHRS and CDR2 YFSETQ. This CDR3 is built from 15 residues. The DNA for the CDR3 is TGCGCCAGCCGACTAGCGGGAGGGAACACCGGGGAGCTGTTTTTT. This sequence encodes CASRLAGGNTGELFF.

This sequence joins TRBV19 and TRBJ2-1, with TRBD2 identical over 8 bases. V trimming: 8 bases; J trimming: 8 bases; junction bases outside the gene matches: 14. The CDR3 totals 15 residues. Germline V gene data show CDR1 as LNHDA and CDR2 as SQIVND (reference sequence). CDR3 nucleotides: TGTGCCAGTGTATCGGGAGGGTTGGGGTCAGATGAGCAGTTCTTC. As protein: CASVSGGLGSDEQFF.

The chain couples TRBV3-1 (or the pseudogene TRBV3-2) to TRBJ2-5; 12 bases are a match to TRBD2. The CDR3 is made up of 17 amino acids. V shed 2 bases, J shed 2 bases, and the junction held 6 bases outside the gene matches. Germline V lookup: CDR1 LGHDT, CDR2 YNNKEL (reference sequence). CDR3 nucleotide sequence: TGTGCCAGCAGCCAACCTAGCGGGAGGGCGATGCAAGAGACCCAGTACTTC. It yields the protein CASSQPSGRAMQETQYF.

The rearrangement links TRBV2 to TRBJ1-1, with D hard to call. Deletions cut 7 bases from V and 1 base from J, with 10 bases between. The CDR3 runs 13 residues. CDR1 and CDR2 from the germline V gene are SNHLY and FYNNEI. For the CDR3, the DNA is TGTGCCAGCACATTAAAACAGAACACTGAAGCTTTCTTT. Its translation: CASTLKQNTEAFF. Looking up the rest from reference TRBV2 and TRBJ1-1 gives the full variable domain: EPEVTQTPSHQVTQMGQEVILRCVPISNHLYFYWYRQILGQKVEFLVSFYNNEISEKSEIFDDQFSVERPDGSNFTLKIRSTKLEDSAMYFCASTLKQNTEAFFGQGTRLTVV.

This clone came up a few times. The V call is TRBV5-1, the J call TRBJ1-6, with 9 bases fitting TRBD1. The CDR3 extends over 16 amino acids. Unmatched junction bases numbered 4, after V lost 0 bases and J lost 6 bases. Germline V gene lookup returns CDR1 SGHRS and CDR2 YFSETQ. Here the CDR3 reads CASSLEGQGRNSPLHF. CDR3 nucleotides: TGCGCCAGCAGCTTGGAAGGACAGGGGCGTAATTCACCCCTCCACTTT.

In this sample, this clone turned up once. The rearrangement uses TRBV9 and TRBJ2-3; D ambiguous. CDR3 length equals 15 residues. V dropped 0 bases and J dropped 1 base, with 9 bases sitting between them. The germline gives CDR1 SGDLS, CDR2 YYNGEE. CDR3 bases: TGTGCCAGCAGCGTAGCTCCGGGCCGCACAGATACGCAGTATTTT. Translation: CASSVAPGRTDTQYF.